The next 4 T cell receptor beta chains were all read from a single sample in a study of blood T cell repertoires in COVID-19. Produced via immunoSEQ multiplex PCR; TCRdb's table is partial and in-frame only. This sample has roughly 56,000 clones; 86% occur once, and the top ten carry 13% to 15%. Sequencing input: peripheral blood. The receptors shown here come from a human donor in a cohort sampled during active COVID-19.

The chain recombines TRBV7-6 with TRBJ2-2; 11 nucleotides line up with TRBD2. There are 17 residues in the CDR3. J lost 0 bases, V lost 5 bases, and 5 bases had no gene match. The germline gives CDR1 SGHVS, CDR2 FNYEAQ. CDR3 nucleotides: TGTGCCAGCAGCGGGCTAGCGGGAGGACCGAACACCGGGGAGCTGTTTTTT. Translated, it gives CASSGLAGGPNTGELFF. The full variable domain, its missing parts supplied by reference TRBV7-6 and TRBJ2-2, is GAGVSQSPRYKVTKRGQDVALRCDPISGHVSLYWYRQALGQGPEFLTYFNYEAQQDKSGLPNDRFSAERPEGSISTLTIQRTEQRDSAMYRCASSGLAGGPNTGELFFGEGSRLTVL.

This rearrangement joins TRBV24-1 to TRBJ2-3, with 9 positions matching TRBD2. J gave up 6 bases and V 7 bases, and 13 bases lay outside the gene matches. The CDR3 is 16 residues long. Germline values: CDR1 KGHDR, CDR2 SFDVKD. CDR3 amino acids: CATSDVTSGPGDTQYF. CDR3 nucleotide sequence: TGTGCCACCAGCGACGTTACTAGCGGGCCAGGGGATACGCAGTATTTT.

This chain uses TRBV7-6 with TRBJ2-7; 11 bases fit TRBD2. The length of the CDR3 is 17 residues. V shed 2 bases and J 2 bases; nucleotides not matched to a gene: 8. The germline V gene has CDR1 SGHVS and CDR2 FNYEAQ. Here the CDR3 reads CASSLRGGTSGTYEQYF. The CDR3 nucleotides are TGTGCCAGCAGCTTAAGAGGAGGGACTAGCGGCACCTACGAGCAGTACTTC.

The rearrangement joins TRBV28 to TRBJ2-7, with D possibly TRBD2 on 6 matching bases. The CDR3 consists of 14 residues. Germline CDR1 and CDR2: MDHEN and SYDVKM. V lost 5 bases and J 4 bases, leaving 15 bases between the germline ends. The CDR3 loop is CASSPAGILYEQYF. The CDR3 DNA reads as TGTGCCAGCAGTCCAGCGGGCATCCTTTACGAGCAGTACTTC.